These 16 T cell receptor beta chains were sequenced from one sample in a study of patients and donors after allogeneic stem cell transplantation. TCRdb re-called the RT-PCR reads through MiXCR, storing one row per CDR3 protein. The sample yields about 1,600 distinct CDR3 sequences, roughly 7.2% seen once. Sequencing used blood, either unsorted or a sorted T cell fraction (not recorded which). These receptors all stem from a human donor who was either an allogeneic HSCT recipient or a stem cell or donor lymphocyte infusion donor (not recorded which). It is not recorded whose cells these are; they may come from a transplant donor.

In this sample, this clonotype turned up a few times. The chain uses TRBV6-5 and TRBJ1-2; unclear D gene. V was cut by 4 bases and J by 4 bases, with 13 bases left in between. Germline assignment: CDR1 MNHEY and CDR2 SVGAGI. This CDR3 has 14 residues. This CDR3 reads CASSSTAGIYGYTF. The CDR3 DNA follows: TGTGCCAGCAGTTCCACAGCGGGGATCTATGGCTACACCTTC.

This clonotype is labeled large (0.1 to 1%). CDR3 DNA: TGTGCCAGCAGCCGGACGTACGATGAGCAGTTCTTC. It specifies CASSRTYDEQFF. The rearrangement uses TRBV7-8 and TRBJ2-1, with unresolved D. Germline V CDR1 and CDR2: SGHVS, FQNEAQ. V was shortened by 5 bases and J by 8 bases, with 10 bases between the two germline ends. CDR3 size: 12 residues.

By share of the sample, this clonotype is medium-sized. CDR3 in amino acids: CSATPGGANQPQHF. CDR3 in DNA: TGCAGTGCTACCCCCGGAGGAGCAAATCAGCCCCAGCATTTT. The chain carries TRBV20-1 and TRBJ1-5; D not certain. Per germline, CDR1 DFQATT and CDR2 SNEGSKA (reference sequence). CDR3 length: 14 amino acids. The V end was cut by 4 bases, the J end by 4 bases, with 14 bases between.

This clonotype rates as large. V and J are TRBV7-6 and TRBJ2-5; D is ambiguous. The CDR3 loop spans 12 amino acids. Germline V gene data show CDR1 as SGHVS and CDR2 as FNYEAQ. V lost 5 bases and J lost 3, with 7 bases in between. The chain's CDR3 is CASSPREETQYF. The CDR3 DNA sequence: TGTGCCAGCAGCCCTCGGGAAGAGACCCAGTACTTC. Filled out from reference TRBV7-6 and TRBJ2-5, the complete variable domain reads GAGVSQSPRYKVTKRGQDVALRCDPISGHVSLYWYRQALGQGPEFLTYFNYEAQQDKSGLPNDRFSAERPEGSISTLTIQRTEQRDSAMYRCASSPREETQYFGPGTRLLVL.

By frequency in the sample, this clonotype is medium-sized. The chain couples TRBV5-4 to TRBJ1-2; the D gene is possibly TRBD1 (5 bases). The CDR3 extends over 13 amino acids. Per the germline V gene, CDR1 is SGHNT and CDR2 is YYREEE (reference sequence). Trimming cost V 4 bases and J 6 bases, with 13 bases left between them. The CDR3 is CASSAQGRDGYTF. In DNA, the CDR3 is TGTGCCAGCAGCGCGCAGGGACGCGATGGCTACACCTTC.

The V call is TRBV7-8, the J call TRBJ2-1; 10 bases agree with TRBD2. Germline CDR1 is SGHVS and CDR2 is FQNEAQ. The ends lost 5 bases at V and 7 bases at J; junction bases unmatched: 8. The CDR3 is 15 amino acids. CDR3 residues: CASSRGLAGANEQFF. In DNA, the CDR3 is TGTGCCAGCAGCAGAGGTCTAGCGGGAGCTAATGAGCAGTTCTTC.

This clonotype is categorized as medium-sized. The chain carries TRBV12-3 or TRBV12-4 and TRBJ2-5, with a tentative D call TRBD1 (6 bases). The CDR3 runs to 13 residues. V lost 6 bases to trimming and J lost 5 bases, with 13 bases between them. For the CDR3, the DNA is TGTGCCAGCAGCCAGGGACACCGGGAGACCCAGTACTTC. Translated, it gives CASSQGHRETQYF.

CDR3 sequence (DNA): TGTGCCAGCAGCCCGGGACAGGGGGAGACCGGGGAGCTGTTTTTT. This translates into CASSPGQGETGELFF. The chain carries TRBV13 and TRBJ2-2, with 11 bases that match TRBD1. The V and J ends lost 5 bases and 5 bases, in that order; junction bases with no gene match: 4. CDR1 and CDR2 (germline): PRHDT, FYEKMQ (reference sequence). CDR3 length: 15 amino acids.

This clonotype is medium-sized within its sample. In DNA form, the CDR3 reads TGCAGCGTTGTAATAGCGGGAGGTTACAATGAGCAGTTCTTC. Its protein is CSVVIAGGYNEQFF. The chain combines TRBV29-1 with TRBJ2-1; TRBD2 aligns across 10 bases. J gave up 4 bases and V 4 bases, and 4 bases lay outside the gene matches. The CDR3 runs 14 residues. Germline CDR1 reads SQVTM; CDR2 reads ANQGSEA.

This clonotype turned up a few times. The gene calls are TRBV2 and TRBJ1-1, with D tentatively TRBD1 (5 bases). This CDR3 has 13 residues. From germline, CDR1 is SNHLY and CDR2 FYNNEI. Trimming removed 4 bases at V and 2 bases at J, with 8 bases between. The CDR3 DNA is TGTGCCAGCAGTGGCCAGGGCAACACTGAAGCTTTCTTT. Translating it yields CASSGQGNTEAFF.

V is TRBV7-9 and J is TRBJ2-1; weak D call: TRBD2 (6 bases). In germline, CDR1 is SEHNR, CDR2 FQNEAQ (reference sequence). CDR3 length: 11 amino acids. V was pared by 5 bases and J by 10 bases, with 9 bases between. CDR3 bases: TGTGCCAGCAGCCCAGGACTAGAGCAGTTCTTC. Translation gives CASSPGLEQFF.

This clonotype is categorized as large (0.1 to 1%). The V call is TRBV11-3, the J call TRBJ2-5; D unresolved. Germline V CDR1 and CDR2: SGHNT, YENEEA. The CDR3 sequence is 14 residues long. Trimming removed 2 bases at V and 4 bases at J, with 11 bases between. CDR3 region: CASSLTASTETQYF. The CDR3 DNA sequence: TGTGCCAGCAGCTTAACGGCTAGTACAGAGACCCAGTACTTC.

This chain links TRBV5-1 with TRBJ1-4, with a tentative D call TRBD1 (6 bases). The CDR3 is 15 amino acids. V was clipped by 3 bases and J by 0 bases, with 9 bases between them. Germline V gene sequence: CDR1 SGHRS, CDR2 YFSETQ. This CDR3 is CASSSGQPTNEKLFF. The DNA for the CDR3 is TGCGCCAGCAGCTCCGGACAGCCAACTAATGAAAAACTGTTTTTT.

By frequency in the sample, this clonotype is medium-sized (0.01 to 0.1%). The chain uses TRBV7-2 and TRBJ2-5; unclear D gene. Trimming removed 5 bases at V and 5 bases at J, with 12 bases between. Per the germline V gene, CDR1 is SGHTA and CDR2 is FQGNSA. This CDR3 comprises 13 residues. The CDR3 sequence: CASSRPVTETQYF. The CDR3 DNA sequence: TGTGCCAGCAGCCGACCAGTAACTGAGACCCAGTACTTC.

The rearrangement links TRBV30 to TRBJ2-4; D tentatively reads TRBD1 or TRBD2 (6 bases each). CDR1 and CDR2 (germline): GTSNPN, SVGIG (reference sequence). CDR3 size: 13 residues. V gave up 3 bases and J gave up 8 bases, with 14 bases separating them. This chain's CDR3 is CAWSTGTGDIQYF. The CDR3 nucleotides read TGTGCCTGGAGCACAGGGACGGGGGACATTCAGTACTTC. Combining the CDR3 with reference TRBV30 and TRBJ2-4 gives the whole variable domain SQTIHQWPATLVQPVGSPLSLECTVEGTSNPNLYWYRQAAGRGLQLLFYSVGIGQISSEVPQNLSASRPQDRQFILSSKKLLLSDSGFYLCAWSTGTGDIQYFGAGTRLSVL.

This clonotype counts as medium-sized (0.01 to 0.1%). The chain combines TRBV9 with TRBJ1-3; D perhaps matches TRBD1 (5 bases). CDR1 is SGDLS and CDR2 is YYNGEE in the germline V gene. V lost 3 bases to trimming and J lost 4 bases, with 11 bases between them. The CDR3 loop spans 14 amino acids. DNA of the CDR3: TGTGCCAGCAGCGCGGGGACGCAAGGAAACACCATATATTTT. It specifies CASSAGTQGNTIYF.